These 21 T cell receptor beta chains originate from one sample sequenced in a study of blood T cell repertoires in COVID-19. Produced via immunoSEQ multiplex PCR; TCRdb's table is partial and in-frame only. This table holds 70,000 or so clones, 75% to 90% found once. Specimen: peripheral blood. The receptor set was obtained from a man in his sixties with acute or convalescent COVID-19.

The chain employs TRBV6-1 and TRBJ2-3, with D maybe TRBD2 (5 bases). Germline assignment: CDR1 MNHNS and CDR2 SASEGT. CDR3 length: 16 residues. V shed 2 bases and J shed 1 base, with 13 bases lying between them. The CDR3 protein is CASSELGRAGTDTQYF. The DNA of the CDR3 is TGTGCCAGCAGTGAATTGGGTCGAGCGGGCACAGATACGCAGTATTTT.

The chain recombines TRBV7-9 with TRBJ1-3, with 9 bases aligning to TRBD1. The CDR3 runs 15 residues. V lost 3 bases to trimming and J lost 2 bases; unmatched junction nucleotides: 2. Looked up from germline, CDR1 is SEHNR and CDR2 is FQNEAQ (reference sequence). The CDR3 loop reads CASSFTGGAGNTIYF. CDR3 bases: TGTGCCAGCAGCTTTACAGGGGGCGCTGGAAACACCATATATTTT.

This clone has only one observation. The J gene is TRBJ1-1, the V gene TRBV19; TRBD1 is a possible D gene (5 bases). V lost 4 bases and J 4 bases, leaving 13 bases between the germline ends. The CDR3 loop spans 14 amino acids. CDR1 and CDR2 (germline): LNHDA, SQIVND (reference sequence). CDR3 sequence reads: CASSTYQGTTEAFF. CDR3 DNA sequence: TGTGCCAGTAGTACCTACCAGGGTACCACTGAAGCTTTCTTT.

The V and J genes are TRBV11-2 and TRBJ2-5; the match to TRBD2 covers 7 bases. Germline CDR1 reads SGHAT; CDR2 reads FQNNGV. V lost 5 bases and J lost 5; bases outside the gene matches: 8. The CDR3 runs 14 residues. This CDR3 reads CASSRPLGGETQYF. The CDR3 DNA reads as TGTGCCAGCAGCCGACCTTTGGGAGGGGAGACCCAGTACTTC.

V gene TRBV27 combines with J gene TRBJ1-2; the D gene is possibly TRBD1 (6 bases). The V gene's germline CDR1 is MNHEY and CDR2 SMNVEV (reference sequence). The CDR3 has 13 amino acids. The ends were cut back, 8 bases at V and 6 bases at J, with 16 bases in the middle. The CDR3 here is CASRGAVRNGYTF. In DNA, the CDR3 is TGTGCCAGCCGGGGGGCGGTTAGGAATGGCTACACCTTC.

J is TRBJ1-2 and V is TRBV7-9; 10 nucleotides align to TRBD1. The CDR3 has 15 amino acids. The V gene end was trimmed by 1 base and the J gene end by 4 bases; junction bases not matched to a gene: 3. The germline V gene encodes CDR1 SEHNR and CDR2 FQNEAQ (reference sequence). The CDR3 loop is CASSLDGTGVYGYTF. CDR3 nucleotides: TGTGCCAGCAGCTTAGATGGGACAGGGGTCTATGGCTACACCTTC.

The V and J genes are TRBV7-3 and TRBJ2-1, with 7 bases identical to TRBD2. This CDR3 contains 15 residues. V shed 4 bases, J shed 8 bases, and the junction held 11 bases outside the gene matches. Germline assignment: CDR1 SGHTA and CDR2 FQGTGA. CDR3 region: CASSSIAGPGHEQFF. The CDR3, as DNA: TGTGCCAGCAGCTCTATAGCGGGTCCCGGGCATGAGCAGTTCTTC.

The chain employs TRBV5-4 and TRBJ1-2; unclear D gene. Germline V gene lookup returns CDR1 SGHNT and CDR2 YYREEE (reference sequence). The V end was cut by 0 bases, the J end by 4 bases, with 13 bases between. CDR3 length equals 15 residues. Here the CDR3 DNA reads TGTGCCAGCAGCTTGGGTCTCTCGGCGGCCTATGGCTACACCTTC. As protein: CASSLGLSAAYGYTF.

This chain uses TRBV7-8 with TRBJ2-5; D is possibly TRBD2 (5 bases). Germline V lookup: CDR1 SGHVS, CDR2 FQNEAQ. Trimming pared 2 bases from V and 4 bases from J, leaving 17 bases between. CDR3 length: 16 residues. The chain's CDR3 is CASSLSEFLGGETQYF. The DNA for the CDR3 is TGTGCCAGCAGCTTAAGCGAATTTCTAGGAGGAGAGACCCAGTACTTC.

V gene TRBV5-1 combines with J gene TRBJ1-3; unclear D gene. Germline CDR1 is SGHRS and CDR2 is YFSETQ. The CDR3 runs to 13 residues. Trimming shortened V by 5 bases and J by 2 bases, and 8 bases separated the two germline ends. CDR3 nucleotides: TGCGCCAGCAGAGAGGGAACTGGAAACACCATATATTTT. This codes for CASREGTGNTIYF. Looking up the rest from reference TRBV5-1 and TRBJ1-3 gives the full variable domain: KAGVTQTPRYLIKTRGQQVTLSCSPISGHRSVSWYQQTPGQGLQFLFEYFSETQRNKGNFPGRFSGRQFSNSRSEMNVSTLELGDSALYLCASREGTGNTIYFGEGSWLTVV.

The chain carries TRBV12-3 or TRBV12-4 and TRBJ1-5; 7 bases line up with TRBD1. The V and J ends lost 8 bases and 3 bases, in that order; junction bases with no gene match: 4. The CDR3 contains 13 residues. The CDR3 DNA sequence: TGTGCCAGCGGGGGGACAGACAATCAGCCCCAGCATTTT. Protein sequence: CASGGTDNQPQHF.

CDR3 sequence reads: CASSLEGTSGDEQFF. The DNA of the CDR3 is TGCGCCAGCAGCTTGGAGGGGACTAGCGGGGATGAGCAGTTCTTC. The chain joins TRBV5-1 to TRBJ2-1; TRBD2 matches 13 bases. The length of the CDR3 is 15 residues. Trimming cost V 0 bases and J 8 bases; bases outside gene matches: 2. Germline-derived CDR1 and CDR2 are SGHRS and YFSETQ.

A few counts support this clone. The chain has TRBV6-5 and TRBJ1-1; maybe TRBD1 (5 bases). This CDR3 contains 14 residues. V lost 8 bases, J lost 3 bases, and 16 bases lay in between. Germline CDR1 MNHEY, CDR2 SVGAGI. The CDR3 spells CASWPPQGYTEAFF. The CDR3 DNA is TGTGCCAGCTGGCCTCCGCAGGGATACACTGAAGCTTTCTTT.

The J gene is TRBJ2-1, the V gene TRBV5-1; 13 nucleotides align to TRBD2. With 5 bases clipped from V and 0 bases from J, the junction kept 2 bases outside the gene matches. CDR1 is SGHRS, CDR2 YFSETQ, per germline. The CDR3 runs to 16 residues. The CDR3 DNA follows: TGCGCCAGCAGTCGGACTAGCGGGAGCTCCTACAATGAGCAGTTCTTC. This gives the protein CASSRTSGSSYNEQFF.

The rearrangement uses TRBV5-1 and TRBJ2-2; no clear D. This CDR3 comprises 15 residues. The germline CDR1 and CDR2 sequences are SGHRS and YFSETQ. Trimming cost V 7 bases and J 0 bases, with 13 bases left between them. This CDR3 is CASSGLNANTGELFF. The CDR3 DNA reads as TGCGCCAGCTCGGGTTTGAACGCGAACACCGGGGAGCTGTTTTTT. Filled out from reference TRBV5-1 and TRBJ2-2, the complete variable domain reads KAGVTQTPRYLIKTRGQQVTLSCSPISGHRSVSWYQQTPGQGLQFLFEYFSETQRNKGNFPGRFSGRQFSNSRSEMNVSTLELGDSALYLCASSGLNANTGELFFGEGSRLTVL.

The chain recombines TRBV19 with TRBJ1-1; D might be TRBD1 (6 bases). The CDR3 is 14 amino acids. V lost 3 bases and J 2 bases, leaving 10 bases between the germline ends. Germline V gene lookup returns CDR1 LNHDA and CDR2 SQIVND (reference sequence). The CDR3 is CASSMGTLNTEAFF. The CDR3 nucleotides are TGTGCCAGTAGTATGGGGACACTCAACACTGAAGCTTTCTTT. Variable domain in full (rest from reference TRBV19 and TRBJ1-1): DGGITQSPKYLFRKEGQNVTLSCEQNLNHDAMYWYRQDPGQGLRLIYYSQIVNDFQKGDIAEGYSVSREKKESFPLTVTSAQKNPTAFYLCASSMGTLNTEAFFGQGTRLTVV.

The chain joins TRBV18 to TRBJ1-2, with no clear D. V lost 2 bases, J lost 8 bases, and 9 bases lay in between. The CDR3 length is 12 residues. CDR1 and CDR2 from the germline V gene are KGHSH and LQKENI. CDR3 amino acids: CASSPFPSGYTF. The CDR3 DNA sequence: TGTGCCAGCTCACCATTCCCCTCCGGCTACACCTTC.

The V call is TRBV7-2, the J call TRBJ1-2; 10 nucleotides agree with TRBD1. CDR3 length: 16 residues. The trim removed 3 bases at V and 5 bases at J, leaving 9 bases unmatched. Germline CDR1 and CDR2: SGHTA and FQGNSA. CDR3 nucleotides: TGTGCCAGCAGCTTGGGTGGGACAGGGGTAAAGTATGGCTACACCTTC. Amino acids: CASSLGGTGVKYGYTF.

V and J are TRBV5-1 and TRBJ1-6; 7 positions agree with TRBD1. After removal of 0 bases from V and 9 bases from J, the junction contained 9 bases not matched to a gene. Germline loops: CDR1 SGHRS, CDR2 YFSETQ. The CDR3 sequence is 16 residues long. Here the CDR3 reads CASSLVGTVRGSPLHF. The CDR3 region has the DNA TGCGCCAGCAGCTTGGTCGGGACAGTAAGGGGTTCACCCCTCCACTTT. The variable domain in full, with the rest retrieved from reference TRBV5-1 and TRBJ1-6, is KAGVTQTPRYLIKTRGQQVTLSCSPISGHRSVSWYQQTPGQGLQFLFEYFSETQRNKGNFPGRFSGRQFSNSRSEMNVSTLELGDSALYLCASSLVGTVRGSPLHFGNGTRLTVT.

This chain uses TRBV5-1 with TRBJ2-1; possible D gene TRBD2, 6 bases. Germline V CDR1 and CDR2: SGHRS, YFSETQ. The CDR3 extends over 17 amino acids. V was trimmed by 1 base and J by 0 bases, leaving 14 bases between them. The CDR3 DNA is TGCGCCAGCAGCTTGTGGGGTTCGGGAGCCTCCTACAATGAGCAGTTCTTC. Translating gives CASSLWGSGASYNEQFF. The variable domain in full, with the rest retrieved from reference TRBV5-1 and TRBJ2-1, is KAGVTQTPRYLIKTRGQQVTLSCSPISGHRSVSWYQQTPGQGLQFLFEYFSETQRNKGNFPGRFSGRQFSNSRSEMNVSTLELGDSALYLCASSLWGSGASYNEQFFGPGTRLTVL.

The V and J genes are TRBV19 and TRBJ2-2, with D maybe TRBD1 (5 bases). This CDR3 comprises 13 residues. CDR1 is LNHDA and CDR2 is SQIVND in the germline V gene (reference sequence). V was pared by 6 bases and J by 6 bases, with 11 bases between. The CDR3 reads CASSSRVAGELFF. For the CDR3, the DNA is TGTGCCAGTAGCAGCAGGGTCGCCGGGGAGCTGTTTTTT.